These 29 T cell receptor beta chains were all obtained from the same sample, sequenced in a study of T cells after yellow fever vaccination. TCRdb passed the 5' RACE reads through MiXCR, listing each CDR3 protein once. The table records roughly 85,000 distinct CDR3 sequences, about 14% of them present only once. Sequencing used CD8+ T cells not binding an NS4B(214-222) dextramer, sorted from PBMCs, obtained less than 25 days after the first yellow fever vaccination. The receptor set was obtained from a man between 18 and 29 years old who received the YFV17D yellow fever vaccine.

This clonotype was picked up one time. CDR3 protein: CASSYSNLGGGAGNIQYF. The CDR3 coding sequence is TGTGCCAGCAGTTACTCGAATCTAGGCGGGGGGGCTGGTAACATTCAGTACTTC. The chain couples TRBV6-5 to TRBJ2-4; 9 bases are a match to TRBD2. With 0 bases clipped from V and 7 bases from J, the junction kept 13 bases outside the gene matches. The CDR3 sequence is 18 residues long. The germline V gene encodes CDR1 MNHEY and CDR2 SVGAGI.

This sequence joins TRBV2 and TRBJ1-5; D remains ambiguous. The V end was cut by 6 bases, the J end by 2 bases, with 14 bases between. From germline, CDR1 is SNHLY and CDR2 FYNNEI. The CDR3 loop spans 15 amino acids. The CDR3 nucleotides are TGTGCCAGCAGCGCGGACGGTATAGGCAATCAGCCCCAGCATTTT. It encodes CASSADGIGNQPQHF.

This chain joins TRBV7-2 and TRBJ2-3; D is possibly TRBD2 (7 bases). The CDR3 length is 15 residues. Germline V gene sequence: CDR1 SGHTA, CDR2 FQGNSA. The germline V and J ends were trimmed by 5 bases and 4 bases, with 16 bases remaining between them. The CDR3: CASSLTTGGADTQYF. The CDR3 region has the DNA TGTGCCAGCAGCCTCACGACGGGGGGCGCAGATACGCAGTATTTT.

There are a few counts of this clonotype. The chain joins TRBV11-2 to TRBJ2-3; 8 nucleotides align to TRBD1. Trimming at V came to 1 base and at J to 4 bases, leaving 4 bases not matched to a gene. The CDR3 is made up of 15 amino acids. Germline V gene data show CDR1 as SGHAT and CDR2 as FQNNGV. Here the CDR3 reads CASSLGTGWADTQYF. For the CDR3, the DNA is TGTGCCAGCAGCTTAGGGACAGGGTGGGCAGATACGCAGTATTTT.

The sample holds a few counts of this clonotype. The chain couples TRBV6-1 to TRBJ1-1, with 7 bases matching TRBD1. V gave up 10 bases and J gave up 3 bases; unmatched junction bases: 8. Germline V gives CDR1 MNHNS, CDR2 SASEGT. The CDR3 runs 13 residues. The CDR3: CATGTRGDTEAFF. DNA of the CDR3: TGTGCCACCGGAACCAGGGGGGACACTGAAGCTTTCTTT.

The gene calls are TRBV12-3 or TRBV12-4 and TRBJ1-2; D unresolved. V was pared by 6 bases and J by 5 bases, with 13 bases between. CDR3 length: 13 residues. The CDR3 spells CASSSPPTYGYTF. The CDR3 DNA sequence: TGTGCCAGCAGCTCCCCTCCTACTTATGGCTACACCTTC.

The rearrangement uses TRBV29-1 and TRBJ1-1; 8 bases match TRBD1. Losses at the gene ends were 3 bases for V and 1 base for J; bases not matched to a gene: 1. This CDR3 is 13 amino acids long. Germline assignment: CDR1 SQVTM and CDR2 ANQGSEA. The CDR3 DNA reads TGCAGCGTTGATGACAGGGGGAACACTGAAGCTTTCTTT. Protein product: CSVDDRGNTEAFF.

The chain carries TRBV2 and TRBJ2-7; TRBD2 might be the D (5 bases). Germline V CDR1 and CDR2: SNHLY, FYNNEI. V was shortened by 7 bases and J by 0 bases, with 13 bases between the two germline ends. The CDR3 runs to 14 residues. CDR3: CASTDAGNSYEQYF. DNA for the CDR3: TGTGCCAGCACCGACGCGGGCAACTCCTACGAGCAGTACTTC. Full variable domain (rest looked up from reference TRBV2 and TRBJ2-7): EPEVTQTPSHQVTQMGQEVILRCVPISNHLYFYWYRQILGQKVEFLVSFYNNEISEKSEIFDDQFSVERPDGSNFTLKIRSTKLEDSAMYFCASTDAGNSYEQYFGPGTRLTVT.

This clonotype was recorded a few times. V is TRBV12-3 or TRBV12-4 and J is TRBJ1-1, with 9 bases that match TRBD1. CDR3 length: 13 amino acids. The trim removed 8 bases at V and 6 bases at J, leaving 7 bases unmatched. In DNA form, the CDR3 reads TGTGCCAGCCGGGACAGGGCGGCCCCTGAAGCTTTCTTT. Protein sequence: CASRDRAAPEAFF.

The chain combines TRBV25-1 with TRBJ2-7; tentative D call: TRBD2 (6 bases). The CDR3 is 15 amino acids. Between the trimmed V and J ends, which lost 4 bases and 5 bases, there was a span of 18 bases. CDR1 is MGHDK, CDR2 SYGVNS, per germline. DNA for the CDR3: TGTGCCAGCAGTGGATGGGACTCTACCGAGAACGAGCAGTACTTC. Amino acid sequence: CASSGWDSTENEQYF.

The J gene is TRBJ2-2, the V gene TRBV7-8; 11 positions match TRBD1. Germline V gene data show CDR1 as SGHVS and CDR2 as FQNEAQ. Trimming removed 5 bases from V and 4 bases from J; junction bases left unmatched: 6. There are 16 residues in the CDR3. CDR3 in amino acids: CASSLWTGGFTGELFF. CDR3 DNA sequence: TGTGCCAGCAGCCTGTGGACAGGGGGCTTCACCGGGGAGCTGTTTTTT.

The chain employs TRBV7-2 and TRBJ2-4; no definite D call. The germline V gene encodes CDR1 SGHTA and CDR2 FQGNSA. The CDR3 has 12 residues. Trimming removed 2 bases at V and 2 bases at J, with 1 base between. CDR3 sequence (DNA): TGTGCCAGCAGCTTATCCAAAAACATTCAGTACTTC. Amino acids: CASSLSKNIQYF.

A few counts support this clonotype. The V gene is TRBV7-8, the J gene TRBJ2-7, with D uncertain. Trimming cost V 6 bases and J 1 base, with 13 bases left between them. Germline lookup yields CDR1 SGHVS and CDR2 FQNEAQ. The CDR3 length is 14 residues. The CDR3 sequence: CASRATALSYEQYV. CDR3 sequence (DNA): TGTGCCAGCAGGGCAACAGCGTTATCCTACGAGCAGTACGTC.

The V call is TRBV4-3, the J call TRBJ2-1; D might be TRBD2 (6 bases). With 3 bases removed from V and 9 bases from J, the gap between germline ends came to 12 bases. This CDR3 is 13 amino acids long. CDR1 is LGHNA and CDR2 is YSLEER in the germline V gene. CDR3 coding DNA: TGCGCCAGCAGCCACGCCGGGGGAGGTGAGCAGTTCTTC. It is translated as CASSHAGGGEQFF.

The V call is TRBV4-2, the J call TRBJ1-3, with D tentatively TRBD1 (6 bases). The CDR3 is made up of 16 amino acids. The V and J ends lost 6 bases and 0 bases respectively, with 15 bases between them. Germline-derived CDR1 and CDR2 are LGHNA and YNFKEQ. The CDR3: CASRNYRVDSGNTIYF. CDR3 in DNA: TGTGCCAGCAGGAACTACAGGGTAGACTCTGGAAACACCATATATTTT.

V gene TRBV12-3 or TRBV12-4 combines with J gene TRBJ1-1, with D perhaps TRBD1 (6 bases). The CDR3 length is 13 residues. Trimming left V 6 bases short and J 3 bases short, with 11 bases between. The CDR3 DNA sequence: TGTGCCAGCAGCTCCACAGGGTACACTGAAGCTTTCTTT. Residues: CASSSTGYTEAFF.

This clonotype was recorded a few times. This chain links TRBV11-2 with TRBJ2-1; 7 nucleotides line up with TRBD2. The CDR3 runs 17 residues. V shed 2 bases and J 2 bases; nucleotides not matched to a gene: 9. Germline-derived CDR1 and CDR2 are SGHAT and FQNNGV. CDR3 nucleotide sequence: TGTGCCAGCAGCTTAAATGTGGGCGGGGGACCCTACAATGAGCAGTTCTTC. Protein sequence: CASSLNVGGGPYNEQFF. Full variable domain (rest looked up from reference TRBV11-2 and TRBJ2-1): EAGVAQSPRYKIIEKRQSVAFWCNPISGHATLYWYQQILGQGPKLLIQFQNNGVVDDSQLPKDRFSAERLKGVDSTLKIQPAKLEDSAVYLCASSLNVGGGPYNEQFFGPGTRLTVL.

This clonotype has just a few counts. This sequence joins TRBV19 and TRBJ2-5, with a weak D call TRBD2 (5 bases). Germline V gene lookup returns CDR1 LNHDA and CDR2 SQIVND (reference sequence). The CDR3 totals 14 residues. Trimming shortened V by 3 bases and J by 0 bases, and 8 bases separated the two germline ends. Here the CDR3 DNA reads TGTGCCAGTAGTATTAACGGGGACCAAGAGACCCAGTACTTC. Translating gives CASSINGDQETQYF.

The CDR3 protein is CASVFSAGPTNTEAFF. In DNA, the CDR3 is TGTGCCAGCGTCTTTTCGGCCGGGCCGACGAACACTGAAGCTTTCTTT. V gene TRBV21-1 combines with J gene TRBJ1-1; TRBD1 was called by the table and not checked on the DNA. TRBV21-1 is reported as a pseudogene. This CDR3 has 16 residues.

The genes are TRBV5-1 and TRBJ2-7, with 7 bases identical to TRBD1. Germline V gene data show CDR1 as SGHRS and CDR2 as YFSETQ. V gave up 1 base and J gave up 2 bases; unmatched junction bases: 3. The CDR3 extends over 14 amino acids. The CDR3 nucleotides read TGCGCCAGCAGCTTGCACAGGGGTGCCTACGAGCAGTACTTC. Its translation: CASSLHRGAYEQYF. Using reference TRBV5-1 and TRBJ2-7 for the parts outside the CDR3, the full variable domain is KAGVTQTPRYLIKTRGQQVTLSCSPISGHRSVSWYQQTPGQGLQFLFEYFSETQRNKGNFPGRFSGRQFSNSRSEMNVSTLELGDSALYLCASSLHRGAYEQYFGPGTRLTVT.

The chain joins TRBV4-2 to TRBJ2-2; D unclear. The CDR3 sequence is 16 residues long. V shed 4 bases and J shed 4 bases, with 16 bases lying between them. CDR1 and CDR2 from the germline V gene are LGHNA and YNFKEQ. CDR3 sequence: CASSRRVDPSTGELFF. For the CDR3, the DNA is TGTGCCAGCAGCCGAAGGGTTGATCCGAGCACCGGGGAGCTGTTTTTT.

This clonotype was observed a few times. V and J are TRBV12-3 or TRBV12-4 and TRBJ2-1, with 9 bases lining up with TRBD1. Trimming at V came to 0 bases and at J to 5 bases, leaving 11 bases not matched to a gene. This CDR3 contains 18 residues. As DNA, the CDR3 is TGTGCCAGCAGTTTAGCGGGGGGAGGACAGGGGACGAACAATGAGCAGTTCTTC. Encoded protein: CASSLAGGGQGTNNEQFF.

V usage is TRBV4-2 and J usage is TRBJ1-1; no clear D gene. Germline CDR1 reads LGHNA; CDR2 reads YNFKEQ. The CDR3 is made up of 14 amino acids. V lost 8 bases and J lost 1, with 14 bases in between. The CDR3 nucleotides are TGTGCCAGCTCCAAGCCGTCTGAGAACACTGAAGCTTTCTTT. Protein sequence: CASSKPSENTEAFF.

The rearrangement uses TRBV4-2 and TRBJ1-2; no clear D gene. The CDR3 has 15 amino acids. Germline CDR1 LGHNA, CDR2 YNFKEQ. Trimming stripped 0 bases from V and 4 bases from J, with 12 bases between. CDR3 bases: TGTGCCAGCAGCCAAGAGTCGGGGTTGCTCTATGGCTACACCTTC. Protein: CASSQESGLLYGYTF.

The J gene is TRBJ2-1, the V gene TRBV5-1; perhaps TRBD2 as D (5 bases). The CDR3 has 14 amino acids. Germline CDR1 is SGHRS and CDR2 is YFSETQ. V lost 1 base and J 0 bases, leaving 5 bases between the germline ends. Here the CDR3 reads CASSLSGSYNEQFF. In nucleotides, the CDR3 is TGCGCCAGCAGCTTGAGCGGCTCCTACAATGAGCAGTTCTTC.

The V gene is TRBV4-1, the J gene TRBJ2-1; D is possibly TRBD2 (5 bases). Germline V gene sequence: CDR1 MGHRA, CDR2 YSYEKL. V gave up 9 bases and J gave up 1 base, with 19 bases separating them. This CDR3 region has 16 residues. The CDR3 coding sequence is TGCGCCAGTAAAGTCCTGGCCGGAGGTTCCTACAATGAGCAGTTCTTC. As protein: CASKVLAGGSYNEQFF.

This clonotype was detected many times. This chain uses TRBV7-6 with TRBJ1-1; a possible D gene is TRBD1 (5 bases). The ends were cut back, 5 bases at V and 1 base at J, with 8 bases in the middle. CDR3 length: 13 amino acids. Germline V lookup: CDR1 SGHVS, CDR2 FNYEAQ. In DNA, the CDR3 is TGTGCCAGCAGCCTAACAGGGAACACTGAAGCTTTCTTT. Protein: CASSLTGNTEAFF.

V is TRBV6-2 or TRBV6-3 and J is TRBJ2-3; either TRBD1 or TRBD2 may fit D (6 bases each). The CDR3 loop spans 14 amino acids. Trimming stripped 2 bases from V and 4 bases from J, with 10 bases between. Germline lookup yields CDR1 MNHEY and CDR2 SVGEGT. The CDR3 reads CASSYGGRPDTQYF. CDR3 coding DNA: TGTGCCAGCAGTTACGGGGGGCGGCCAGATACGCAGTATTTT.

This clonotype was seen a handful of times. CDR3 DNA sequence: TGTGCCACCAGTGGGCGCCGAGGGGACACAGATACGCAGTATTTT. This gives the protein CATSGRRGDTDTQYF. The chain couples TRBV24-1 to TRBJ2-3; D tentatively fits TRBD1 or TRBD2 (5 bases each). The germline V and J ends were trimmed by 5 bases and 2 bases, with 13 bases remaining between them. The germline gives CDR1 KGHDR, CDR2 SFDVKD. The CDR3 runs to 15 residues.